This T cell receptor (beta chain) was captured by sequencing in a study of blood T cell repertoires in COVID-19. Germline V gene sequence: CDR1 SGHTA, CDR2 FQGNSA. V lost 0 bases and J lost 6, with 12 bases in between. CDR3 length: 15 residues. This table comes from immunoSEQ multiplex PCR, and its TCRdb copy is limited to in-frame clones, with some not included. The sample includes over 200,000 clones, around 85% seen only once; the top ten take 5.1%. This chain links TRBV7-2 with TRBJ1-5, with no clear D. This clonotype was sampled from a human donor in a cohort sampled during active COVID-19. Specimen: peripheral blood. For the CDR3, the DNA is TGTGCCAGCAGCTTAGCGGAGGGTCGGGGTCAGCCCCAGCATTTT. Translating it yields CASSLAEGRGQPQHF. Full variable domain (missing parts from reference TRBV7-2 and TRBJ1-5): GAGVSQSPSNKVTEKGKDVELRCDPISGHTALYWYRQSLGQGLEFLIYFQGNSAPDKSGLPSDRFSAERTGGSVSTLTIQRTQQEDSAVYLCASSLAEGRGQPQHFGDGTRLSIL.